This TCR beta chain came from a study of T-cell reconstitution after alpha-beta-depleted transplantation in children. Germline loops: CDR1 SGHTA, CDR2 FQGNSA. The CDR3 totals 13 residues. V was shortened by 3 bases and J by 7 bases, with 12 bases between the two germline ends. Unique molecular identifiers were incorporated during preparation of the TCRbeta library. TCRdb passed the PCR reads through MiXCR, listing each CDR3 protein once. Of 530,000 or so distinct CDR3 sequences detected, 25% to 30% appear once; the ten largest clones hold under 45%. The chain couples TRBV7-2 to TRBJ2-5; TRBD2 is a possible D gene (6 bases). The sequencing here drew on PBMCs, taken before TCRalphabeta/CD19-depleted stem cell transplant. This TCR was recovered from a boy under three years old with Wiskott-Aldrich syndrome, due to receive a stem cell transplant. The CDR3 DNA sequence: TGTGCCAGCAGCTTGAAGGGGCGGGGGACCCAGTACTTC. This codes for CASSLKGRGTQYF.